Shown below are 9 T cell receptor beta chains from a single sample sequenced in a study of siplizumab effects on memory and regulatory T cells. TCRdb's table, derived via immunoSEQ multiplex PCR, lists solely in-frame clones and lacks some. The data contain some 70,000 clones, around nine tenths of them singletons. Sequencing input: Tregs sorted from blood. The receptors stem from a human donor in good health.

In its sample, this clone was seen once. The V call is TRBV25-1, the J call TRBJ2-5; 9 bases match TRBD1. Trimming removed 3 bases from V and 4 bases from J; junction bases left unmatched: 6. The CDR3 contains 15 residues. The germline V gene has CDR1 MGHDK and CDR2 SYGVNS. The CDR3 nucleotides are TGTGCCAGCAGTGACCTAAACAGGGGGCCAGAGACCCAGTACTTC. Amino acids: CASSDLNRGPETQYF.

The chain is built from TRBV19 and TRBJ1-6; no clear D. Germline CDR1 is LNHDA and CDR2 is SQIVND (reference sequence). The CDR3 contains 15 residues. Trimming pared 6 bases from V and 0 bases from J, leaving 9 bases between. The CDR3 spells CASRPRGSYNSPLHF. In nucleotides, the CDR3 is TGTGCCAGTAGACCTCGAGGCTCCTATAATTCACCCCTCCACTTT.

V is TRBV7-8 and J is TRBJ1-1; D call uncertain. With 5 bases removed from V and 7 bases from J, the gap between germline ends came to 8 bases. This CDR3 is 11 amino acids long. Per the germline V gene, CDR1 is SGHVS and CDR2 is FQNEAQ. The CDR3 loop reads CASSRRGEAFF. DNA for the CDR3: TGTGCCAGCAGCAGACGTGGTGAAGCTTTCTTT.

The CDR3 DNA sequence: TGCGCCAGCAGCTTGCTCGGGACAGGGTGGTCTAACTATGGCTACACCTTC. It yields the protein CASSLLGTGWSNYGYTF. The gene calls are TRBV5-1 and TRBJ1-2, with TRBD1 matching 9 bases. The CDR3 has 17 amino acids. The germline gives CDR1 SGHRS, CDR2 YFSETQ. V was clipped by 1 base and J by 0 bases; unmatched bases: 7. The full variable domain, completed using reference TRBV5-1 and TRBJ1-2, is KAGVTQTPRYLIKTRGQQVTLSCSPISGHRSVSWYQQTPGQGLQFLFEYFSETQRNKGNFPGRFSGRQFSNSRSEMNVSTLELGDSALYLCASSLLGTGWSNYGYTFGSGTRLTVV.

This clone qualifies as medium-sized. The rearrangement uses TRBV5-1 and TRBJ2-3; TRBD2 might be the D (6 bases). This CDR3 has 13 amino acids. Germline values: CDR1 SGHRS, CDR2 YFSETQ. Trimming left V 3 bases short and J 2 bases short, with 7 bases between. CDR3 loop: CASSWDSTDTQYF. DNA for the CDR3: TGCGCCAGCAGCTGGGACTCCACAGATACGCAGTATTTT.

The rearrangement uses TRBV9 and TRBJ2-2; TRBD1 or TRBD2 may be the D gene (5 bases each). Per the germline V gene, CDR1 is SGDLS and CDR2 is YYNGEE. The CDR3 is 15 amino acids. V was trimmed by 4 bases and J by 6 bases, leaving 16 bases between them. Here the CDR3 reads CASSLRDRGAGELFF. In DNA form, the CDR3 reads TGTGCCAGCAGCCTCCGGGACCGAGGGGCCGGGGAGCTGTTTTTT.

The rearrangement links TRBV2 to TRBJ1-4, with D unresolved. CDR3 length equals 14 residues. V lost 7 bases, J lost 0 bases, and 9 bases lay in between. CDR1 and CDR2 from the germline V gene are SNHLY and FYNNEI. The CDR3 here is CASNRLTTNEKLFF. CDR3 DNA sequence: TGTGCCAGCAACCGCCTGACAACTAATGAAAAACTGTTTTTT.

The chain carries TRBV6-6 and TRBJ2-7, with TRBD1 as a possible D gene (6 bases). The germline CDR1 and CDR2 sequences are MNHNY and SVGAGI (reference sequence). The CDR3 contains 15 residues. Between the trimmed V and J ends, which lost 5 bases and 7 bases, there was a span of 21 bases. This CDR3 reads CASSDHRVHLREQYF. The CDR3, as DNA: TGTGCCAGCAGTGACCACAGGGTCCACTTGAGGGAGCAGTACTTC.

The chain uses TRBV25-1 and TRBJ1-2; 7 bases line up with TRBD1. V shed 6 bases, J shed 5 bases, and the junction held 9 bases outside the gene matches. The CDR3 consists of 14 residues. Germline lookup yields CDR1 MGHDK and CDR2 SYGVNS. As DNA, the CDR3 is TGTGCCAGCAGGAGACAGGGTTCCAATTATGGCTACACCTTC. The encoded protein is CASRRQGSNYGYTF.